This T cell receptor (beta chain) was found in a study of breast tumors, draining lymph nodes, adjacent tissues. TCRdb passed the multiplex PCR reads through MiXCR, listing each CDR3 protein once. The sample has around 70,000 distinct CDR3 sequences; 40% to 55% are singletons. This CDR3 comprises 14 residues. Deletions cut 7 bases from V and 4 bases from J, with 16 bases between. This clonotype has a handful of counts. J is TRBJ1-1 and V is TRBV12-3 or TRBV12-4; D possibly corresponds to TRBD1 (6 bases). The receptor comes from a female donor with breast cancer. Some clones in this sample may be carry-over from other donors' samples. The sequenced material came from breast tumor tissue. The CDR3 nucleotides are TGTGCCAGCAAGACCGGGACATTGCCCACTGAAGCTTTCTTT. It translates to CASKTGTLPTEAFF.